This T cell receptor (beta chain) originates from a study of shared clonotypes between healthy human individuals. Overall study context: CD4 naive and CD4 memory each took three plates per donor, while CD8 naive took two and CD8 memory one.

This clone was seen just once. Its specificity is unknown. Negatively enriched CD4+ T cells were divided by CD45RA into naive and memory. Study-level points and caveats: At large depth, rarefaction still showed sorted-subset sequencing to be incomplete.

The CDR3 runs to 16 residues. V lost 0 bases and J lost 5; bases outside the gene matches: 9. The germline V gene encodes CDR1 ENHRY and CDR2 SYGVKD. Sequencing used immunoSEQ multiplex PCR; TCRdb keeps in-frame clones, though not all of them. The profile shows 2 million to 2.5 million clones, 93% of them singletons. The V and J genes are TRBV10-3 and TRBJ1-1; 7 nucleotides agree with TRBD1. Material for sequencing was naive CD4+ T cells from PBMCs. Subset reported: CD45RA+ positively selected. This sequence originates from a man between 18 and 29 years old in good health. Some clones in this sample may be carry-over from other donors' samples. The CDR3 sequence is CAISESSGQAYTEAFF. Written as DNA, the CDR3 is TGTGCCATCAGTGAGTCTTCAGGACAGGCATATACTGAAGCTTTCTTT.